This T cell receptor (beta chain) appears in the sequencing data of a study of PD-1 blockade in classical Hodgkin lymphoma (TCRdb year 2020). In terms of the full investigation: Nivolumab dosing was 3 mg/kg intravenously every 2 weeks, continuing until either disease progression or unacceptable toxicity. The study used TCR beta sequencing and CyTOF to define a peripheral blood immune signature of response to PD-1 blockade in classical Hodgkin lymphoma. General study outcomes and caveats: Lower diversity was observed in patients in whom nivolumab was started less than 1 year after ASCT, and these patients were excluded from later analyses so that confounding by immune reconstitution would be avoided. Newly diagnosed patients were reported to have lower baseline TCR diversity than healthy donors, and relapsed/refractory patients were reported to have lower baseline TCR diversity still. Only a single clinical trial cohort was studied, and what caused the repertoire differences, possibly disease activity or prior therapy, remained undefined. Among trial patients, those achieving complete response had baseline diversity similar to that of newly diagnosed patients, while diversity was significantly lower in partial responders and progressors. By C4D1, a significant rise was seen in CD4+ TCR diversity but not in CD8+ TCR diversity (p=0.0027 vs p=0.16), and the rise was most apparent among complete responders (p=0.02).

Note on this clone: No cognate antigen has been identified for it. Per-nucleotide qualities are absent, and no much larger clonotype sits a single base away.

From the cysteine up to the phenylalanine, the CDR3 has a length of 18 residues. The only DNA kept is the CDR3, 54 bases in frame from the first base. The V end loses 8 bases and the J end loses 2 bases, and a stretch of 25 bases separates them. From the germline V gene (reference sequence), CDR1 is LNHDA and CDR2 is SQIVND. The Qiagen DNeasy kit was used to extract genomic DNA both from unsorted PBMCs and from the negatively selected CD4+ and CD8+ fractions. TCR beta CDR3 regions were subjected to amplification by immunoSEQ multiplex PCR with primers that anneal to V and J segments. A synthetic immune receptor repertoire was used to minimize amplification bias, and remaining bias was computationally removed after sequencing. The study's own analysis went as follows. Repertoire diversity was quantified as the Shannon entropy index using custom Python scripts. The unsorted, CD4+ and CD8+ repertoires were each analyzed separately, with the exception of combined analyses, where CD4+ and CD8+ sequences were merged in silico. Clonal expansion was defined as a frequency increase of at least 2-fold after treatment compared with C1D1, and clones undetected at baseline were assigned a pseudocount of 0.5. Singleton clones were defined as clones with 0 or 1 copy at C1D1, and non-singleton clones were defined as clones with 2 or more copies. Clones expanded in unsorted samples were assigned a CD4+, CD8+ or unknown annotation through matching of protein sequences in sorted samples from the same patient. Wilcoxon tests on paired samples were used to test diversity changes from C1D1 to C4D1. Here the immuneACCESS table is served through TCRdb, limited to in-frame sequences with V and J called. Missing clones are a known gap in these copies; in checked studies unresolved V genes cover under half, and the rest lacks a known reason. For V, J and clone size, that table is used; D and trimming come from the DNA. The sample table lists about 84,000 clones, roughly 90% of them with a count of one. The ten largest clones capture about 20% of the sample.

Taken with the paper, the label for time point translates to: cycle 1 day 1 (C1D1), immediately before nivolumab initiation. Every trial patient had relapsed after autologous stem cell transplantation, and cohorts A, B and C differed in prior brentuximab vedotin exposure. The trial cohort was composed of around 60 patients with relapsed/refractory classical Hodgkin lymphoma, for whom complete response, partial response or progressive disease was recorded as best overall response. Trial patients were treated with single-agent nivolumab in the multi-cohort phase II CheckMate 205 trial. An independent review committee assessed best overall response by applying the 2007 International Working Group response criteria. PBMCs from the trial were collected at three points: immediately before nivolumab initiation (C1D1), and during therapy at cycle 2 day 1 and cycle 4 day 1. After peripheral blood was drawn into 8 mL Vacutainer Cell Preparation Tubes, PBMCs were isolated by centrifugation and then cryopreserved.

The clonotype originates from a human donor with classical Hodgkin lymphoma. The sequence is built from TRBV19 and TRBJ2-1, with the D gene uncertain. The specimen comprised peripheral blood mononuclear cells (PBMCs), sampled at baseline. The DNA is TGTGCCAGTTCTGAGTGGAGAACGAGGTGGATTACCTACAATGAGCAGTTCTTC. This sequence encodes CASSEWRTRWITYNEQFF.